The 11 T cell receptor beta chains below were found in one sample sequenced in a study of cytotoxic CD8 clonotypes in ibrutinib-treated CLL. The method was immunoSEQ multiplex PCR; TCRdb's version includes in-frame clones alone and lacks a portion of them. This table has some 200,000 clones, about 72% appearing once. Sample: PBMCs, taken after 24 months of ibrutinib treatment. These receptors were taken from a human donor with chronic lymphocytic leukemia.

The chain carries TRBV7-3 and TRBJ2-1; TRBD2 matches 10 bases. This CDR3 region has 15 residues. CDR1 and CDR2 (germline): SGHTA, FQGTGA. Trimming removed 5 bases from V and 5 bases from J; junction bases left unmatched: 6. Written as DNA, the CDR3 is TGTGCCAGCAGCCTTTTAGCGGGAGGAGACAATGAGCAGTTCTTC. Amino acid sequence: CASSLLAGGDNEQFF. The complete variable domain, with remaining parts taken from reference TRBV7-3 and TRBJ2-1, reads GAGVSQTPSNKVTEKGKYVELRCDPISGHTALYWYRQSLGQGPEFLIYFQGTGAADDSGLPNDRFFAVRPEGSVSTLKIQRTERGDSAVYLCASSLLAGGDNEQFFGPGTRLTVL.

V and J are TRBV28 and TRBJ2-7, with D hard to call. V lost 3 bases and J lost 4, with 4 bases in between. Germline CDR1 MDHEN, CDR2 SYDVKM. The CDR3 is 11 residues long. The CDR3 sequence: CASSFAYEQYF. CDR3 DNA: TGTGCCAGCAGTTTCGCGTACGAGCAGTACTTC.

This chain uses TRBV7-6 with TRBJ2-1; 11 bases align to TRBD2. CDR1 and CDR2 from the germline V gene are SGHVS and FNYEAQ. The trim removed 2 bases at V and 3 bases at J, leaving 9 bases unmatched. CDR3 length equals 18 residues. DNA for the CDR3: TGTGCCAGCAGCTTATCACCCGGGACTAGCGGCGTCTACAATGAGCAGTTCTTC. It specifies CASSLSPGTSGVYNEQFF.

In nucleotides, the CDR3 is TGTGCCAGCAGTTTACTATGGGGCGGTGCCAAAAACATTCAGTACTTC. Translation gives CASSLLWGGAKNIQYF. This sequence joins TRBV28 and TRBJ2-4; D perhaps matches TRBD1 (5 bases). The CDR3 totals 16 residues. The germline CDR1 and CDR2 sequences are MDHEN and SYDVKM. V lost 2 bases to trimming and J lost 1 base, with 12 bases between them. Full variable domain (rest looked up from reference TRBV28 and TRBJ2-4): DVKVTQSSRYLVKRTGEKVFLECVQDMDHENMFWYRQDPGLGLRLIYFSYDVKMKEKGDIPEGYSVSREKKERFSLILESASTNQTSMYLCASSLLWGGAKNIQYFGAGTRLSVL.

This chain connects TRBV30 to TRBJ2-7, with a tentative D call TRBD1 (6 bases). The germline V gene encodes CDR1 GTSNPN and CDR2 SVGIG (reference sequence). Trimming removed 8 bases at V and 6 bases at J, with 20 bases between. The CDR3 is made up of 13 amino acids. CDR3 sequence (DNA): TGTGCCGCACAGGACAGTCAATCTCTCGAGCAGTACTTC. Protein sequence: CAAQDSQSLEQYF.

The chain employs TRBV4-1 and TRBJ2-3; no reliable D call. Trimming stripped 0 bases from V and 1 base from J, with 11 bases between. From germline, CDR1 is MGHRA and CDR2 YSYEKL. This CDR3 has 16 amino acids. The CDR3 DNA reads as TGCGCCAGCAGCCAAGATTTAGGGTGGGGCACAGATACGCAGTATTTT. Translated: CASSQDLGWGTDTQYF.

The chain employs TRBV4-1 and TRBJ1-2, with TRBD1 identical over 8 bases. Germline trimming cut 3 bases from V and 4 bases from J; bases unmatched to any gene: 4. The germline V gene has CDR1 MGHRA and CDR2 YSYEKL. The CDR3 runs 14 residues. The CDR3 spells CASSHVGQVYGYTF. In DNA, the CDR3 is TGCGCCAGCAGCCACGTGGGACAGGTCTATGGCTACACCTTC.

The gene calls are TRBV27 and TRBJ2-5; TRBD2 agrees at 14 bases. V was clipped by 6 bases and J by 5 bases; unmatched bases: 8. Germline values: CDR1 MNHEY, CDR2 SMNVEV (reference sequence). There are 16 residues in the CDR3. The CDR3 sequence: CASSLTSGRGLETQYF. The CDR3 nucleotides are TGTGCCAGCAGCTTGACTAGCGGGAGGGGCTTGGAGACCCAGTACTTC.

The gene calls are TRBV28 and TRBJ1-4, with 11 nucleotides matching TRBD1. The CDR3 loop spans 15 amino acids. With 4 bases clipped from V and 7 bases from J, the junction kept 5 bases outside the gene matches. Germline assignment: CDR1 MDHEN and CDR2 SYDVKM. Here the CDR3 reads CASSSPGTGGEKLFF. DNA for the CDR3: TGTGCCAGCAGTTCACCCGGGACAGGGGGTGAAAAACTGTTTTTT.

In its sample, this clone was seen once. The chain carries TRBV6-1 and TRBJ1-4; D gene uncertain. The CDR3 loop spans 12 amino acids. V was pared by 10 bases and J by 8 bases, with 14 bases between. The V gene's germline CDR1 is MNHNS and CDR2 SASEGT. The CDR3 loop reads CATKDLAEKLFF. In nucleotides, the CDR3 is TGTGCCACCAAGGACTTGGCGGAAAAACTGTTTTTT.

The rearrangement uses TRBV6-4 and TRBJ2-3; tentatively, D is TRBD2 (5 bases). The CDR3 has 15 residues. V was shortened by 0 bases and J by 0 bases, with 7 bases between the two germline ends. From germline, CDR1 is MRHNA and CDR2 SNTAGT. The CDR3 region is CASSDSRGSTDTQYF. The CDR3, as DNA: TGTGCCAGCAGTGACTCACGCGGGAGCACAGATACGCAGTATTTT.